Given below is one T cell receptor beta chain in context. Produced via immunoSEQ multiplex PCR; TCRdb's table is partial and in-frame only. The sample includes roughly 2,500,000 clones, roughly 93% of them seen just once. This entry comes from a study of shared clonotypes between healthy human individuals. From CD4+ cells came CD45RA+ naive and CD45RA-negative memory subsets. This CDR3 region has 14 residues. Germline values: CDR1 GTSNPN, CDR2 SVGIG (reference sequence). The V gene end was trimmed by 1 base and the J gene end by 8 bases; junction bases not matched to a gene: 7. What was sequenced was naive CD4+ T cells from PBMCs. Subset specified: CD45RA+ positively selected. This clonotype was sampled from a man aged 18 to 30 in good health. Some clones in this sample may be carry-over from other donors' samples. The genes are TRBV30 and TRBJ1-2, with TRBD1 identical over 10 bases. The chain's CDR3 is CAWSEGQGVQGYTF. Written as DNA, the CDR3 is TGTGCCTGGAGTGAAGGACAGGGGGTACAAGGCTACACCTTC.